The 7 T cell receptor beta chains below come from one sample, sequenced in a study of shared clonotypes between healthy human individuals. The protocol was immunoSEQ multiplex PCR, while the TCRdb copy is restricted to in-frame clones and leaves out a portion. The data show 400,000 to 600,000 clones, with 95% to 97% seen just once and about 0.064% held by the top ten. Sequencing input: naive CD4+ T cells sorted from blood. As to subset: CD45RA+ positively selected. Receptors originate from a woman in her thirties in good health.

CDR3 amino acids: CASRALPKVNTEAFF. CDR3 nucleotides: TGTGCCAGCAGGGCCCTCCCCAAAGTGAACACTGAAGCTTTCTTT. J is TRBJ1-1 and V is TRBV11-2; the D is unclear. Trimming removed 6 bases at V and 0 bases at J, with 14 bases between. The CDR3 covers 15 residues. The germline CDR1 and CDR2 sequences are SGHAT and FQNNGV.

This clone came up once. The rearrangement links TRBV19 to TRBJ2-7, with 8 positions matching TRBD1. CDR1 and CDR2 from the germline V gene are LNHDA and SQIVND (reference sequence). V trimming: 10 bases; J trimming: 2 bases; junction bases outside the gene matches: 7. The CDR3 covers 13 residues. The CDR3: CATQKDRAYEQYF. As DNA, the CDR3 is TGTGCCACTCAGAAGGACAGGGCCTACGAGCAGTACTTC.

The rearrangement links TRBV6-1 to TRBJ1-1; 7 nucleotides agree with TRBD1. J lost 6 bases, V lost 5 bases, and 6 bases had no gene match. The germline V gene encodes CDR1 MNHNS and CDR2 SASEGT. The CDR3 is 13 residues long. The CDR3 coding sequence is TGTGCCAGCAGTATAGACAGGGACGCTGAAGCTTTCTTT. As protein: CASSIDRDAEAFF.

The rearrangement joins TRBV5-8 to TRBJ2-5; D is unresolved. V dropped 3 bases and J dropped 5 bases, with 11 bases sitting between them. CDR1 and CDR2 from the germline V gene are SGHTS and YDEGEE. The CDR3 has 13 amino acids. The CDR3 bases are TGTGCCAGCAGCTCACCTCCCCCCGAGACCCAGTACTTC. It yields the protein CASSSPPPETQYF.

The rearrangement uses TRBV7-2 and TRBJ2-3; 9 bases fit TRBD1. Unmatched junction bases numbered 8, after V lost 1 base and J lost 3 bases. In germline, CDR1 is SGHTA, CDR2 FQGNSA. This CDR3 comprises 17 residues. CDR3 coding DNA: TGTGCCAGCAGCTTAGGGTCCGGGACAGGGCCTACAGATACGCAGTATTTT. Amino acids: CASSLGSGTGPTDTQYF.

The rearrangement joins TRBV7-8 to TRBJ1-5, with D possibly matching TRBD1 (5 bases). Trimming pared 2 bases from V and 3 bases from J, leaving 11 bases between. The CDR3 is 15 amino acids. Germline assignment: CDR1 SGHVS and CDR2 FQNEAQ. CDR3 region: CASSLKSQVNQPQHF. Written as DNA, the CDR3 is TGTGCCAGCAGCTTAAAGTCACAGGTCAATCAGCCCCAGCATTTT.

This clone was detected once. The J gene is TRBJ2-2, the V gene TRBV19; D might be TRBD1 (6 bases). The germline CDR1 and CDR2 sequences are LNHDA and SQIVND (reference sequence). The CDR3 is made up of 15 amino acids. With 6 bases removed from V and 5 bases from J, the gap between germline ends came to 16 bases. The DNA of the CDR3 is TGTGCCAGTAGATCAGACAGGAGAGGAACCGGGGAGCTGTTTTTT. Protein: CASRSDRRGTGELFF. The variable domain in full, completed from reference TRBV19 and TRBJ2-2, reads DGGITQSPKYLFRKEGQNVTLSCEQNLNHDAMYWYRQDPGQGLRLIYYSQIVNDFQKGDIAEGYSVSREKKESFPLTVTSAQKNPTAFYLCASRSDRRGTGELFFGEGSRLTVL.